This T cell receptor beta chain came from a study of blood T cells in healthy people across ages. Overall study findings and caveats: Because sorting was not performed, PBMCs prevented conclusive naive versus antigen-experienced comparison. Strong correlation was found linking TCR beta diversity to naive T cell percentage.

Sample-barcoded 5' priming and a J-beta primer mix drove a second PCR of about 6 to 12 cycles. TCRdb re-called the 5' RACE reads with MiXCR, one entry per CDR3 protein. The sample yields 1.8 million or so distinct CDR3 sequences, 35% to 50% seen once. Extractions gave at least 6 micrograms of total RNA per sample. A remark on this clonotype: The antigen is unknown.

CDR3 length: 15 amino acids. The germline gives CDR1 DFQATT, CDR2 SNEGSKA (reference sequence). Trimming removed 0 bases from V and 5 bases from J, with 14 bases in between. The sequencing input was blood. The sequence was obtained from a human donor in good health. The chain recombines TRBV20-1 with TRBJ1-5; D is uncertain. CDR3 bases: TGCAGTGCTAGAGATAGTGGAAGTTTTGATCAGCCCCAGCATTTT. Translating it yields CSARDSGSFDQPQHF.